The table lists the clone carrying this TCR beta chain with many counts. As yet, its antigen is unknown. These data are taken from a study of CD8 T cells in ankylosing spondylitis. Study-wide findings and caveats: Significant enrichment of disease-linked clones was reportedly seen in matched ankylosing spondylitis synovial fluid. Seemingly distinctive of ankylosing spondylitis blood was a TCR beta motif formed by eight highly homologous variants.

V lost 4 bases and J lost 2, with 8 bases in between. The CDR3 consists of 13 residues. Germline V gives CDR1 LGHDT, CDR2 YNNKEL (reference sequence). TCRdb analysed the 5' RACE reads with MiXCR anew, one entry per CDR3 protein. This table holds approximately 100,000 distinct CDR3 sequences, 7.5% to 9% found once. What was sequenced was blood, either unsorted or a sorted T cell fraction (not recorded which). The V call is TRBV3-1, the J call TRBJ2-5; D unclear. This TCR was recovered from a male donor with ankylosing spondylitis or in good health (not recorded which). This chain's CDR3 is CASSLLVQETQYF. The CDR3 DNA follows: TGTGCCAGCAGCCTGCTAGTACAAGAGACCCAGTACTTC.